These T cell receptor beta chains were read from a single sample in a study of post-analysis software for immune sequencing data. MiXCR was run by TCRdb on the PCR reads, yielding one entry per CDR3 protein. Here the sample spans hundreds of thousands of distinct CDR3 sequences, approximately 38% being singletons. Sequencing was performed on blood. The receptors stem from a girl aged 2-10 years with multiple sclerosis. CDR3s include the opening cysteine and the closing phenylalanine or tryptophan. The order of the fields is J gene, D gene, clone size, V gene, CDR3 DNA, CDR3 protein. The D gene is left open where the match is weak. Part of the rows lack a size; the others show once, few, many or a class for expanded clones.

J gene: TRBJ1-1
D gene: .
clone size: .
V gene: TRBV7-9
CDR3 DNA: TGTGCCAGCAGCTTAGAAGCGGTTGGGATGAACACTGAAGCTTTCTTT
CDR3 protein: CASSLEAVGMNTEAFF

J gene: TRBJ1-5
D gene: .
clone size: .
V gene: TRBV6-5
CDR3 DNA: TGTGCCAGCAGCCTCCAGATGAATCAGCCCCAGCATTTT
CDR3 protein: CASSLQMNQPQHF

J gene: TRBJ2-1
D gene: .
clone size: .
V gene: TRBV29-1
CDR3 DNA: TGCAGCGTTAACGGGATCTCCTACAATGAGCAGTTCTTC
CDR3 protein: CSVNGISYNEQFF

J gene: TRBJ1-1
D gene: TRBD1
clone size: .
V gene: TRBV20-1
CDR3 DNA: TGCAGTGCTATCGGCACAGGGGGAGTCACTGAAGCTTTCTTT
CDR3 protein: CSAIGTGGVTEAFF

J gene: TRBJ2-7
D gene: .
clone size: .
V gene: TRBV6-5
CDR3 DNA: TGTGCCAGCAGTTACTCCAGCGGGTTTCCCTACGAGCAGTACTTC
CDR3 protein: CASSYSSGFPYEQYF

J gene: TRBJ1-4
D gene: .
clone size: few
V gene: TRBV7-2
CDR3 DNA: TGTGCCAGCAGCTTAGTCAGTTCTACCAATGAAAAACTGTTTTTT
CDR3 protein: CASSLVSSTNEKLFF

J gene: TRBJ2-6
D gene: .
clone size: .
V gene: TRBV21-1
CDR3 DNA: TGTGCCAGCACCCCTCAGGGGACAGGGGCCAACGTCCTGACTTTC
CDR3 protein: CASTPQGTGANVLTF

J gene: TRBJ2-1
D gene: .
clone size: few
V gene: TRBV5-1
CDR3 DNA: TGCGCCAGCAGCTTCCCACTCCGCGGGCGGAACAATGAGCAGTTCTTC
CDR3 protein: CASSFPLRGRNNEQFF

J gene: TRBJ2-7
D gene: .
clone size: .
V gene: TRBV20-1
CDR3 DNA: TGCAGTGCTAGAGGCTCCGGACAGCAGTCAAACTACGAGCAGTACTTC
CDR3 protein: CSARGSGQQSNYEQYF

J gene: TRBJ1-1
D gene: .
clone size: many
V gene: TRBV7-2
CDR3 DNA: TGTGCCAGCAGCTTAGGTCACCAGAACACTGAAGCTTTCTTT
CDR3 protein: CASSLGHQNTEAFF

J gene: TRBJ2-1
D gene: .
clone size: few
V gene: TRBV5-1
CDR3 DNA: TGCGCCAGCAGCCCGGACTTGGGATACAATGAGCAGTTCTTC
CDR3 protein: CASSPDLGYNEQFF

J gene: TRBJ2-3
D gene: TRBD2
clone size: .
V gene: TRBV12-3/TRBV12-4
CDR3 DNA: TGTGCCAGCAGTGAAACTAGCGGGCTCTCAGATACGCAGTATTTT
CDR3 protein: CASSETSGLSDTQYF

J gene: TRBJ1-2
D gene: .
clone size: .
V gene: TRBV29-1
CDR3 DNA: TGCAGCGTTCATAATCCAGGGGATTATGGCTACACCTTC
CDR3 protein: CSVHNPGDYGYTF

J gene: TRBJ2-1
D gene: TRBD2
clone size: .
V gene: TRBV7-3
CDR3 DNA: TGTGCCAGCAGCTTAGGCTCGGGTAGCGGGAGTCGTGGTTGGCAGTTCTTC
CDR3 protein: CASSLGSGSGSRGWQFF

J gene: TRBJ2-3
D gene: .
clone size: .
V gene: TRBV7-6
CDR3 DNA: TGTGCCAGCAGCTTGGGGACGCCGCCAGGGACGCAGTATTTT
CDR3 protein: CASSLGTPPGTQYF

J gene: TRBJ1-1
D gene: .
clone size: .
V gene: TRBV5-1
CDR3 DNA: TGCGCCAGCAGCTTGGCCGAGATGGGCACTGAAGCTTTCTTT
CDR3 protein: CASSLAEMGTEAFF

J gene: TRBJ1-2
D gene: .
clone size: few
V gene: TRBV28
CDR3 DNA: .
CDR3 protein: CASILAGSYGYTF

J gene: TRBJ2-3
D gene: TRBD1
clone size: .
V gene: TRBV7-9
CDR3 DNA: TGTGCCAGCAGCCTCGGACAGGGGGCCCCAGATACGCAGTATTTT
CDR3 protein: CASSLGQGAPDTQYF

J gene: TRBJ2-5
D gene: TRBD2
clone size: few
V gene: TRBV7-2
CDR3 DNA: TGTGCCAGCAGCCGTCCCACAGCGGGAGTCCACCAAGAGACCCAGTACTTC
CDR3 protein: CASSRPTAGVHQETQYF

J gene: TRBJ2-3
D gene: TRBD2
clone size: few
V gene: TRBV7-3
CDR3 DNA: TGTGCCAGCAGCTTAAGAGCGGGACGCACAGATACGCAGTATTTT
CDR3 protein: CASSLRAGRTDTQYF

J gene: TRBJ2-7
D gene: .
clone size: .
V gene: TRBV7-8
CDR3 DNA: TGTGCCAGCAGCTTCCGCCCTGTACAGGGAGACGAGCAGTACTTC
CDR3 protein: CASSFRPVQGDEQYF

J gene: TRBJ1-2
D gene: .
clone size: .
V gene: TRBV12-5
CDR3 DNA: TGTGCTAGTGGTTTGAAGGCTGAATTCTCTTATGGCTACACCTTC
CDR3 protein: CASGLKAEFSYGYTF

J gene: TRBJ2-3
D gene: TRBD2
clone size: .
V gene: TRBV20-1
CDR3 DNA: TGCAGTGCTAGACTAGCGGGAGCGGTCGGGACAGATACGCAGTATTTT
CDR3 protein: CSARLAGAVGTDTQYF

J gene: TRBJ2-3
D gene: TRBD1
clone size: once
V gene: TRBV15
CDR3 DNA: TGTGCCACCAGCGGGACCGGGACAGGGGCCGCAGATACGCAGTATTTT
CDR3 protein: CATSGTGTGAADTQYF

J gene: TRBJ1-5
D gene: .
clone size: .
V gene: TRBV12-3/TRBV12-4
CDR3 DNA: TGTGCCAGCAGTTTAGGGCAGGGCCGGGAGCATTTT
CDR3 protein: CASSLGQGREHF

J gene: TRBJ2-3
D gene: .
clone size: .
V gene: TRBV28
CDR3 DNA: TGTGCCAGCAGTTCCGCGGGGCGGGGTACAGATACGCAGTATTTT
CDR3 protein: CASSSAGRGTDTQYF

J gene: TRBJ2-4
D gene: .
clone size: many
V gene: TRBV18
CDR3 DNA: TGTGCCAGCTCACCACCAGGGACTCTAGCCAAAAACATTCAGTACTTC
CDR3 protein: CASSPPGTLAKNIQYF

J gene: TRBJ1-1
D gene: TRBD1
clone size: .
V gene: TRBV11-2
CDR3 DNA: TGTGCCAGCAGCTTCGGACAGGGAATGAACACTGAAGCTTTCTTT
CDR3 protein: CASSFGQGMNTEAFF

J gene: TRBJ2-7
D gene: .
clone size: .
V gene: TRBV12-3/TRBV12-4
CDR3 DNA: TGTGCCAGCGCTTCCCGGGCTAGCGCCCCAGGGGGGTATCGGGAGCAGTACTTC
CDR3 protein: CASASRASAPGGYREQYF

J gene: TRBJ2-1
D gene: TRBD2
clone size: .
V gene: TRBV28
CDR3 DNA: TGTGCGAAGTTCGGGGGGACTAGATGCGATGAGCAGTTCTTC
CDR3 protein: CAKFGGTRCDEQFF

J gene: TRBJ1-1
D gene: .
clone size: .
V gene: TRBV27
CDR3 DNA: TGTGCCAGCAGTTTAAGGGGGGCGAATGGACTCACTGAAGCTTTCTTT
CDR3 protein: CASSLRGANGLTEAFF

J gene: TRBJ2-7
D gene: .
clone size: few
V gene: TRBV20-1
CDR3 DNA: TGCAGTGCTAGACCTCGATCGGTCGGGTTGGACGGATCCTACGAGCAGTACTTC
CDR3 protein: CSARPRSVGLDGSYEQYF

J gene: TRBJ2-7
D gene: .
clone size: few
V gene: TRBV20-1
CDR3 DNA: TGCAGTGCTAGAGACCCCCTCAAACAGGCCTACGAGCAGTACTTC
CDR3 protein: CSARDPLKQAYEQYF

J gene: TRBJ2-5
D gene: .
clone size: .
V gene: TRBV4-1
CDR3 DNA: TGCGCCAGCAGCCAAGCAGGTAGCTCCTACAATGAGCAGTACTTC
CDR3 protein: CASSQAGSSYNEQYF

J gene: TRBJ2-7
D gene: TRBD2
clone size: many
V gene: TRBV7-6
CDR3 DNA: TGTGCCAGCAGCTCTACTAGCGGGAGTTACGAGCAGTACTTC
CDR3 protein: CASSSTSGSYEQYF

J gene: TRBJ1-5
D gene: TRBD1
clone size: .
V gene: TRBV6-6
CDR3 DNA: TGTGCCAGCAGTTCCATACAGGGGGCGCCTGATCAGCCCCAGCATTTT
CDR3 protein: CASSSIQGAPDQPQHF

J gene: TRBJ2-2
D gene: .
clone size: .
V gene: TRBV3-1
CDR3 DNA: TGTGCCAGCAGCTACCGGGCCGGGCCCAACACCGGGGAGCTGTTTTTT
CDR3 protein: CASSYRAGPNTGELFF

J gene: TRBJ2-7
D gene: TRBD2
clone size: .
V gene: TRBV20-1
CDR3 DNA: TGCAGTGCTAGAGATGGGGCGGGAGTGAATGAGCAGTACTTC
CDR3 protein: CSARDGAGVNEQYF

J gene: TRBJ2-7
D gene: .
clone size: .
V gene: TRBV27
CDR3 DNA: TGTGCCAGCAGTTTACGGACAGAACATATCCCCTACGAGCAGTACTTC
CDR3 protein: CASSLRTEHIPYEQYF

J gene: TRBJ1-6
D gene: .
clone size: few
V gene: TRBV13
CDR3 DNA: TGTGCCAGCAGCTTTCTAAAGAATGATCTCCACTTT
CDR3 protein: CASSFLKNDLHF

J gene: TRBJ1-5
D gene: .
clone size: .
V gene: TRBV5-5
CDR3 DNA: TGTGCCAGCAGCTTGGATGTCGTGCAGCCCCAGCATTTT
CDR3 protein: CASSLDVVQPQHF

J gene: TRBJ1-2
D gene: .
clone size: .
V gene: TRBV5-1
CDR3 DNA: TGCGCCAGCAGCTCCCTCAGGGATGGCTACACCTTC
CDR3 protein: CASSSLRDGYTF